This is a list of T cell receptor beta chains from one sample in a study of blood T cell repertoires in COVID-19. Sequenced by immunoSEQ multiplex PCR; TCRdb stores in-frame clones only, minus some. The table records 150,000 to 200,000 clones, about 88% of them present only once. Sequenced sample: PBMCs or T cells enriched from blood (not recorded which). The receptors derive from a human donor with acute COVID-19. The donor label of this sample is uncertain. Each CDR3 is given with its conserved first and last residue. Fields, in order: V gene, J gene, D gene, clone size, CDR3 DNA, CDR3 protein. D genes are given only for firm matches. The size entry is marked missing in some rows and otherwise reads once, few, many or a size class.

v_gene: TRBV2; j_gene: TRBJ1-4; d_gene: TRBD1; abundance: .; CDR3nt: TGTGCCAGCAGTGAAGCGTCAGGGACAGGGAATGAAAAACTGTTTTTT; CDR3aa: CASSEASGTGNEKLFF
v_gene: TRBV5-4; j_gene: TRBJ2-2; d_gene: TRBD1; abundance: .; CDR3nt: TGTGCCAGCAGCTCCCCCAGGGGGCCTTTCGGGGAGCTGTTTTTT; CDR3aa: CASSSPRGPFGELFF
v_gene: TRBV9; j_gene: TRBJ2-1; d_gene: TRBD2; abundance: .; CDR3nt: TGTGCCAGCAGCGTAGTAGGCGGGGGCTCCTACAATGAGCAGTTCTTC; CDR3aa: CASSVVGGGSYNEQFF
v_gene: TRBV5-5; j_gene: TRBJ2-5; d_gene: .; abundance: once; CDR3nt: TGTGCCAGCAGCTTGTATCTCGCCGGAGAAGAGACCCAGTACTTC; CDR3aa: CASSLYLAGEETQYF
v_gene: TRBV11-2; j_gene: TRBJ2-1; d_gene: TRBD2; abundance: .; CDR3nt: TGTGCCAGCAGCTTAGCCGGGGGGGCTTTTAATGAGCAGTTCTTC; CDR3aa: CASSLAGGAFNEQFF
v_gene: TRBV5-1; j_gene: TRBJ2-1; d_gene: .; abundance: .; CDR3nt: TGCGCCAGCAGCCCCACGCGGGCCATCAATGAGCAGTTCTTC; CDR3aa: CASSPTRAINEQFF
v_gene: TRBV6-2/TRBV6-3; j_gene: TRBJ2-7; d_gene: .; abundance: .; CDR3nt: TGTGCCAGCAGCCAGGGGACCTACGAGCAGTACTTC; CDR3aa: CASSQGTYEQYF
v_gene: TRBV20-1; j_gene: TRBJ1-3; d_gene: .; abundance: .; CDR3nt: TGCAGTGCTGAACAGGGAAACACCATATATTTT; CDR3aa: CSAEQGNTIYF
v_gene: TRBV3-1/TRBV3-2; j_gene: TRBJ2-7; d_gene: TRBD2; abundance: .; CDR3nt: TGTGCCAGCAGCCAACCTAGGGCTAGCGGGGGGAACGAGCAGTACTTC; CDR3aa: CASSQPRASGGNEQYF
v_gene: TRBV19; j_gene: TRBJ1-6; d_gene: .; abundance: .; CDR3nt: TGTGCCAGTAGGCCAGGCCGCAGCGGGATCTCACCCCTCCACTTT; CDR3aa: CASRPGRSGISPLHF
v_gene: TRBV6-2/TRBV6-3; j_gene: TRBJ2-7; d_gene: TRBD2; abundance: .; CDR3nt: TGTGCCAGCAGTTACCGGGGGGGATCGCGAGAGCAGTACTTC; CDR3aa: CASSYRGGSREQYF
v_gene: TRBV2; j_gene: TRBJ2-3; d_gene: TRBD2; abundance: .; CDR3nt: TGTGCCAGCAGTGCCCGACTAGCGGGGGGAGGCGATACGCAGTATTTT; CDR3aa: CASSARLAGGGDTQYF
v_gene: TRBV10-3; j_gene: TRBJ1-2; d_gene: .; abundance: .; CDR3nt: TGTGCCATCAGGTCTACCGGGAGCCCGATGAGATCTCATGGCTACACCTTC; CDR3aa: CAIRSTGSPMRSHGYTF
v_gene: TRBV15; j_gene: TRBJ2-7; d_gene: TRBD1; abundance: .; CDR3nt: TGTGCCACCAGCAGAGGCTCGGACAGGGACCACGAGCAGTACTTC; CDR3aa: CATSRGSDRDHEQYF
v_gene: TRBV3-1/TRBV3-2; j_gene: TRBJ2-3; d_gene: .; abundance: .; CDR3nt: TGTGCCAGCAGTCGCGGTACAGATACGCAGTATTTT; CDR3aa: CASSRGTDTQYF
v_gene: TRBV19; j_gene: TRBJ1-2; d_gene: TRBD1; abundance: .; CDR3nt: TGTGCCAGTAGTACCTGGGACAGGGGAGCTAACTATGGCTACACCTTC; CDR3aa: CASSTWDRGANYGYTF
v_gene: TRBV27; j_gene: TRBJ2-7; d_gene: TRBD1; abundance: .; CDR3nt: TGTGCCAGCAGTTCCCAGGGGACAGGCTACGAGCAGTACTTC; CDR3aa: CASSSQGTGYEQYF
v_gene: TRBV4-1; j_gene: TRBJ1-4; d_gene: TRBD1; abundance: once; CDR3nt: TGCGCCAGCAGCCAAGGTCCGGGACAGGGGAATGAAAAACTGTTTTTT; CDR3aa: CASSQGPGQGNEKLFF
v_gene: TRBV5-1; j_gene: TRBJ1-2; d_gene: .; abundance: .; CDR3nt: TGCGCCAGCAGCCCGGGAGAAAACTATGGCTACACCTTC; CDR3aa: CASSPGENYGYTF
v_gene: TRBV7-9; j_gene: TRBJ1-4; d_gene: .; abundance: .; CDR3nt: TGTGCCAGCAGCCCCAGGCGGACAGCGCTGAATGAAAAACTGTTTTTT; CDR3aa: CASSPRRTALNEKLFF
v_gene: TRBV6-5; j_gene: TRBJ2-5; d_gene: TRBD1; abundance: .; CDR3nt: TGTGCCAGCGGGGACAGCTTACAAGAGACCCAGTACTTC; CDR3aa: CASGDSLQETQYF